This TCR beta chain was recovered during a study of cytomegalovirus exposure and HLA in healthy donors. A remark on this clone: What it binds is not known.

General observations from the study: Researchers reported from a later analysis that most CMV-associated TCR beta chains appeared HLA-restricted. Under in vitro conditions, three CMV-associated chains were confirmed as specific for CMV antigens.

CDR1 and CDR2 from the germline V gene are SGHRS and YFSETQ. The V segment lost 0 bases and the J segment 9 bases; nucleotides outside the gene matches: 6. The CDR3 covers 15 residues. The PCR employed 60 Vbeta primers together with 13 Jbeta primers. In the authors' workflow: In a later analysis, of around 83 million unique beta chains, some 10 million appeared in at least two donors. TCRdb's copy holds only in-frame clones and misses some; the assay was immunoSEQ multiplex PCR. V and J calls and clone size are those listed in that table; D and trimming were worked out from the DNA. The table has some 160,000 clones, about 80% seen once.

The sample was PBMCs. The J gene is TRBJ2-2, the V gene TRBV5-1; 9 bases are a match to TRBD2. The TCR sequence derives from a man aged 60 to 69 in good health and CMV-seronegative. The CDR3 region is CASSLDLAGDRELFF. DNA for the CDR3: TGCGCCAGCAGCTTGGATTTAGCGGGAGACCGGGAGCTGTTTTTT.